The source of this T cell receptor beta chain is a study of cytomegalovirus exposure and HLA in healthy donors. In the study overall: The platform used for the roughly 130 validation repertoires matched that of the 650 to 750 first-cohort repertoires, a later analysis reported. Study results and limitations: Most TCRs appeared rarely, but some public TCRs recurred in many donors.

The repertoire was sequenced with immunoSEQ multiplex PCR; TCRdb's copy has only in-frame clones and lacks some. The data contain 200,000 to 300,000 clones, just under 90% of them singletons. To note about this clone: Antigen unknown.

CDR1 is MNHEY and CDR2 is SVGAGI in the germline V gene. The V end was cut by 5 bases, the J end by 4 bases, with 14 bases between. This CDR3 spans 15 amino acids. What was sequenced was PBMCs. V usage is TRBV6-5 and J usage is TRBJ2-2, with D perhaps matching TRBD2 (6 bases). The TCR comes from a man aged 18-30 years in good health and CMV-seronegative. The CDR3 loop reads CASSRLVLSTGELFF. The DNA for the CDR3 is TGTGCCAGCAGTAGACTAGTGCTTAGCACCGGGGAGCTGTTTTTT.